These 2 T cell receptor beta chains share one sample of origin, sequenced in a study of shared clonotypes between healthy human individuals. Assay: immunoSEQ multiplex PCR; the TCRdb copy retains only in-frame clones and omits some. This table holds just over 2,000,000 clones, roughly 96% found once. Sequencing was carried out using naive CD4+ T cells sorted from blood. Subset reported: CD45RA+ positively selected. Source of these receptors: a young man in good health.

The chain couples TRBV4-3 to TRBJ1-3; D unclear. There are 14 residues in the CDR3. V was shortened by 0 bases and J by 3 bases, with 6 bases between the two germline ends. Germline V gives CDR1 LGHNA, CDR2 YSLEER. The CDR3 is CASSQELIGNTIYF. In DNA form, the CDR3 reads TGCGCCAGCAGCCAAGAATTGATTGGAAACACCATATATTTT.

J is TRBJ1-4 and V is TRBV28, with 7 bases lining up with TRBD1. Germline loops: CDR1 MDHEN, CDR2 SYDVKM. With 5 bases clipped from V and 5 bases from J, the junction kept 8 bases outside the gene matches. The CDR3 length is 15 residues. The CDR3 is CASSTSTGSNEKLFF. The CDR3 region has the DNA TGTGCCAGCAGTACATCGACAGGGTCGAATGAAAAACTGTTTTTT.